This TCR beta chain was profiled in a study of quantifying T cell responses using KT2 cells. As for the study in general: RNA was reverse transcribed with TCR alpha and beta constant-region primers. The T4 ligation step was estimated to exceed 9% efficiency under optimum conditions.

Unfractionated PBMC were spiked with known numbers of KT2 clone cells. The cDNA 3' end received a ligated oligonucleotide with a UMI. First-round PCR used three to four cycles and beta primers RC1.1 and RC1.2 covering TRBC1 and TRBC2. From the UMI-ligation and nested PCR reads, TCRdb called clonotypes with MiXCR, one entry per CDR3 protein. Here the sample spans some 41,000 distinct CDR3 sequences, around 15% being singletons. This CDR3 has 11 residues. The ends were cut back, 6 bases at V and 4 bases at J, with 10 bases in the middle. The germline V gene encodes CDR1 DFQATT and CDR2 SNEGSKA (reference sequence).

The TCR sequence derives from a human donor. The specimen sequenced was PBMCs spiked with cells of the T cell clone KT2. This chain links TRBV20-1 with TRBJ2-7; D is undetermined. The DNA of the CDR3 is TGCAGTGCCTCGGACGTGTACGAGCAGTACTTC. Protein sequence: CSASDVYEQYF.